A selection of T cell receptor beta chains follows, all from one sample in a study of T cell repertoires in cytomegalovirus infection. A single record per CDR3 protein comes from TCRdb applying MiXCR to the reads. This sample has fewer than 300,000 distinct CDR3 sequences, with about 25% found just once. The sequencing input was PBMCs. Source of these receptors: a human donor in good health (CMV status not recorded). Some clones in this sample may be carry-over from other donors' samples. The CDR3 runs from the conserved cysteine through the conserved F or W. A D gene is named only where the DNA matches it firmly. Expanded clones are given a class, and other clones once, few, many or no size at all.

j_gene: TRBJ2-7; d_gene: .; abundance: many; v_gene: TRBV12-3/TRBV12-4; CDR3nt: TGTGCCAGCACAAAGGCCCGAGGGAAAGCCGGCGAGCAGTACTTC; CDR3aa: CASTKARGKAGEQYF
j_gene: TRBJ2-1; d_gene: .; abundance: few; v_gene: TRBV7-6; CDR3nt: TGTGCCAGCAGCTTAGTGAGTTGGGAAGGCTACAATGAGCAGTTCTTC; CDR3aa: CASSLVSWEGYNEQFF
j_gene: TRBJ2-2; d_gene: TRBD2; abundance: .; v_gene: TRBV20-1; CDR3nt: TGCAGTGCTAGAGATCGGATAGCGGGGAACACCGGGGAGCTGTTTTTT; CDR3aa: CSARDRIAGNTGELFF
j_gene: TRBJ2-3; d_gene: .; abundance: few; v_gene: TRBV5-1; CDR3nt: TGCGCCAGCAGTTCAGCAGGGACAGATACGCAGTATTTT; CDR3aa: CASSSAGTDTQYF
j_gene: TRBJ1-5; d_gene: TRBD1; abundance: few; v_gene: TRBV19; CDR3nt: TGTGCCAGTAGTATGTTGGCAGGGGGAAATGGACAGCCCCAGCATTTT; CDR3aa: CASSMLAGGNGQPQHF
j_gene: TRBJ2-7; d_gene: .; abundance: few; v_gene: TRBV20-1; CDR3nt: TGCAGTGCTACCGGTGGGGCTCTCTACGAGCAGTACTTC; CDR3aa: CSATGGALYEQYF
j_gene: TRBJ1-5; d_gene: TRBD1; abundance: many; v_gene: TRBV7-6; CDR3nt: TGTGCCAGCAGCGTATTACAGGGGAGAAGCAATCAGCCCCAGCATTTT; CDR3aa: CASSVLQGRSNQPQHF
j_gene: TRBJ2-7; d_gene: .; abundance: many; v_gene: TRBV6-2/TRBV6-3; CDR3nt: TGTGCCAGCAGCTGGCAGGGGCTCGTCGAGCAGTACTTC; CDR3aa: CASSWQGLVEQYF
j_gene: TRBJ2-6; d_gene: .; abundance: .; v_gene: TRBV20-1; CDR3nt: TGCAGTGCTAGAGATCAAGGGAGCCCCTCTGGGGCCAACGTCCTGACTTTC; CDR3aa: CSARDQGSPSGANVLTF
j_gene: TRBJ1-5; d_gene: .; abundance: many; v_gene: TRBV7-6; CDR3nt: TGTGCCAGCAGCTTAGTGGCAGGGGGCAATCAGCCCCAGCATTTT; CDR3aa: CASSLVAGGNQPQHF
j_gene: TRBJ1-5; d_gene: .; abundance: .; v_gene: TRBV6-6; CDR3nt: TGTGCCAGCGAGACGGGGGGTCTTAGCAATCAGCCCCAGCATTTT; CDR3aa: CASETGGLSNQPQHF
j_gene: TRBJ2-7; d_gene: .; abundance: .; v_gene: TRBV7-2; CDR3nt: TGTGCCAGCAGCTTCCAGGGAGGGGGCGAGCAGTACTTC; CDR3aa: CASSFQGGGEQYF
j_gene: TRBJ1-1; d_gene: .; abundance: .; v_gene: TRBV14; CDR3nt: TGTGCCAGCAGCCAAGTATCAGGGAAGAACACTGAAGCTTTCTTT; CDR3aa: CASSQVSGKNTEAFF
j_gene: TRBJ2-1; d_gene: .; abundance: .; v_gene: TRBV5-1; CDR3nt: TGCGCCAGCAGCTTGGTGGGAGGAATCAATGAGCAGTTCTTC; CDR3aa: CASSLVGGINEQFF
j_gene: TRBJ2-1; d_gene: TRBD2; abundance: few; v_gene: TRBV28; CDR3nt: TGTGCCACCCACGCGGCTAGCGGGGGGTCCAATGAGCAGTTCTTC; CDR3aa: CATHAASGGSNEQFF
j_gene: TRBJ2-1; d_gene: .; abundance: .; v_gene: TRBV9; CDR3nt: TGTGCCAGCAGCGGGGGCCTCAGGGGTGAGCAGTTCTTC; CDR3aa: CASSGGLRGEQFF
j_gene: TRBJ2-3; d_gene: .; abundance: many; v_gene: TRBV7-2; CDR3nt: TGTGCCAGCAGCTTAAGTCACAGCACAGATACGCAGTATTTT; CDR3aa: CASSLSHSTDTQYF
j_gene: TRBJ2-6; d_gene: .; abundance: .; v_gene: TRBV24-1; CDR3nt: TGTGCCACCAGTGATTTTTCCCCATCTGGGGCCAACGTCCTGACTTTC; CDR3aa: CATSDFSPSGANVLTF
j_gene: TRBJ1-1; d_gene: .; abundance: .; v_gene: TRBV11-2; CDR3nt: TGTGCCAGCAGCTTAGTATACAGGGCCTCGAACACTGAAGCTTTCTTT; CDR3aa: CASSLVYRASNTEAFF
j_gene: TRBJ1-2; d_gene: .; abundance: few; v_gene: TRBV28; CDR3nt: TGTGCCAGCAGTAGTCCCGGGGTCGCTAACTATGGCTACACCTTC; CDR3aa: CASSSPGVANYGYTF
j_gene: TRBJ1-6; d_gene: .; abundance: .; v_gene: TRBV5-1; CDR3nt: TGCGCCAGCTCAGGGGACTATAATTCACCCCTCCACTTT; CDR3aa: CASSGDYNSPLHF
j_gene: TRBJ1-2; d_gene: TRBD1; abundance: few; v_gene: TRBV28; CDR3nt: TGTGCCAGCAGTTCGGGACAGAATCCTGGCTACACCTTC; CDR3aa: CASSSGQNPGYTF
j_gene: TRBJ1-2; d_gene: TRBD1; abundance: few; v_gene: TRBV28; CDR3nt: TGTGCCAGCAGTTTGACAGGGGTCGACTTATATGGCTACACCTTC; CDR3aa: CASSLTGVDLYGYTF
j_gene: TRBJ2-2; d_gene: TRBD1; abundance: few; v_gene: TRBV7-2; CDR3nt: TGTGCCAGCAGCCCCCACGGTCCGGGACAGGGGATCACCGGGGAGCTGTTTTTT; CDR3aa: CASSPHGPGQGITGELFF
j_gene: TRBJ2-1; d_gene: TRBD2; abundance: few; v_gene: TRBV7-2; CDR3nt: TGTGCCAGCAGCTTACGGACTAGCGGGTTTCTGTTCTTC; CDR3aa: CASSLRTSGFLFF
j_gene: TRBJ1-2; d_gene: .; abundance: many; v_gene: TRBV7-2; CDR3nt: TGTGCCAGCAGCTTATTTATAGCCCCGAGCTATGGCTACACCTTC; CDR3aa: CASSLFIAPSYGYTF
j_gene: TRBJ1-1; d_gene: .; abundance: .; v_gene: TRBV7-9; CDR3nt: TGTGCCAGCAGCTCTTATCAGGGGAAAGCTTTCTTT; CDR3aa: CASSSYQGKAFF
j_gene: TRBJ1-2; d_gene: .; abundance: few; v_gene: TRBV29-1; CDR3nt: TGCAGCGTGTACGGGACCCGAGGCGAAGAGAACTATGGCTACACCTTC; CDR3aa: CSVYGTRGEENYGYTF
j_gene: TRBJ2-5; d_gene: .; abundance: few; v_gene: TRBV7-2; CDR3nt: TGTGCCAGCAGCTTATTGCAAGCAGAGACCCAGTACTTC; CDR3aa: CASSLLQAETQYF
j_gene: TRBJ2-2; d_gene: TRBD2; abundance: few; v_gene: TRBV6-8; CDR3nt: TGTGCCAGCAGTGGAAAGCGGGAGGGTGCCGGGGAGCTGTTTTTT; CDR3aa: CASSGKREGAGELFF
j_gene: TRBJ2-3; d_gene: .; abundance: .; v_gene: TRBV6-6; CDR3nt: TGTGCCAGCAGTTACCCCCAGGCAGATACGCAGTATTTT; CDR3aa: CASSYPQADTQYF
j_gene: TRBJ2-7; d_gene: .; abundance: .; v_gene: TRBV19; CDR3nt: TGTGCCAGTAGTAAGGGGGATCCGTTCCTCTACGAGCAGTACTTC; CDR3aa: CASSKGDPFLYEQYF
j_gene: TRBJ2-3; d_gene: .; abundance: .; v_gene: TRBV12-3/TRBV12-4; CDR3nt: TGTGCCAGCAGCCCTCTGCGGCGAGCGGAAACAGATACGCAGTATTTT; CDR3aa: CASSPLRRAETDTQYF
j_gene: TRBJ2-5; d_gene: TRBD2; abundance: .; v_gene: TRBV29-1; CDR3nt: TGCAGCGTTGAGGCTAGCGGGAGCGCCGGGGAGACCCAGTACTTC; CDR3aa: CSVEASGSAGETQYF
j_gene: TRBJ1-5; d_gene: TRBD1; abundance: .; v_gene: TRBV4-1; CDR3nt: TGCGCCAGCAGCCAAGCACTGGGACAGGGGAGGGATCAGCCCCAGCATTTT; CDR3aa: CASSQALGQGRDQPQHF
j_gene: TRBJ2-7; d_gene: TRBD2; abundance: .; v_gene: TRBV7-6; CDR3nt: TGTGCCAGCACATCAACTGATAGCGGGGATTACTCCTACGAGCAGTACTTC; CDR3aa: CASTSTDSGDYSYEQYF
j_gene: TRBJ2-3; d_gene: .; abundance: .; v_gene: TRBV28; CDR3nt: TGTGCCAGCAGCCAAGAGAGGGTCACAGATACGCAGTATTTT; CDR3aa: CASSQERVTDTQYF
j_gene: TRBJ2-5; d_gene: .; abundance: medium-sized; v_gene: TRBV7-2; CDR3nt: TGTGCCAGCAGCTTAGGGGACTTGCGGCAAGAGACCCAGTACTTC; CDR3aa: CASSLGDLRQETQYF
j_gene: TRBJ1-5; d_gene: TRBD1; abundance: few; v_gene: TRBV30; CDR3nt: TGTGCCTACGCGACAGGGGTTGGGCAGCCCCAGCATTTT; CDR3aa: CAYATGVGQPQHF
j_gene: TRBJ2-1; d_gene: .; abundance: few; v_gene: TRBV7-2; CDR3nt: TGTGCCAGCAGCTGGCGGAATGAGCAGTTCTTC; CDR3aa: CASSWRNEQFF
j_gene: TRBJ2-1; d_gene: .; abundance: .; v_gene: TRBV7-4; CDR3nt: TGTGCCAGCACGGGTAGCTCCTACAATGAGCAGTTCTTC; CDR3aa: CASTGSSYNEQFF
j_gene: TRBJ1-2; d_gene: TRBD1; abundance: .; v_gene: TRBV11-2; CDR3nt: TGTGCCAGCAGCACCCGGGACAGATCTAACTATGGCTACACCTTC; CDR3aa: CASSTRDRSNYGYTF
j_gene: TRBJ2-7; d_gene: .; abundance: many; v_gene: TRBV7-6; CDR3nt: TGTGCCAGCAGCGGGAGGATAGGGGGGATCTACGAGCAGTACTTC; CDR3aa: CASSGRIGGIYEQYF
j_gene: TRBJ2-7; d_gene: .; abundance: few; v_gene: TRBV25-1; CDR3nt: TGTGCCAGCAGTGGAACTAGCCAAACCTACGAGCAGTACTTC; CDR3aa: CASSGTSQTYEQYF
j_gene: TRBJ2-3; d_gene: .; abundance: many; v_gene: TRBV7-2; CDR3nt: TGTGCCAGCAGCTCCTTTTCAGATACGCAGTATTTT; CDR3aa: CASSSFSDTQYF
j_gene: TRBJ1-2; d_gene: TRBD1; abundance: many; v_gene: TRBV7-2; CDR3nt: TGTGCCAGCAGCTTAGCGGGACAGGCGCTGAACTATGGCTACACCTTC; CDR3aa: CASSLAGQALNYGYTF
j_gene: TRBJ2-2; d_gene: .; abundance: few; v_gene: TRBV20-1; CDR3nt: TGCAGTGCTACCAGAGTGGGGACAACTAACACCGGGGAGCTGTTTTTT; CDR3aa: CSATRVGTTNTGELFF
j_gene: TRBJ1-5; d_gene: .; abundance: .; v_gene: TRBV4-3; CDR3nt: TGCGCCAGCAGCCAAGCGCACAATCAGCCCCAGCATTTT; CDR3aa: CASSQAHNQPQHF
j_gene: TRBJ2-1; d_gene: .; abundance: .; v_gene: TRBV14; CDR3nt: TGTGCCAGCAGCCCCTTCTCGGCCTCCTACAATGAGCAGTTCTTC; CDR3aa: CASSPFSASYNEQFF
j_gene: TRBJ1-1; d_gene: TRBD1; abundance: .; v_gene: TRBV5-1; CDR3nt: TGCGCCAGCAGCTTATTGGGACAGGGGACCACTGAAGCTTTCTTT; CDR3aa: CASSLLGQGTTEAFF
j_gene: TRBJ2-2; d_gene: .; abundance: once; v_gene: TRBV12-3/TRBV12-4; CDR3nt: TGTGCCAGCAGGGGGAATCATAACACCGGGGAGCTGTTTTTT; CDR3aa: CASRGNHNTGELFF
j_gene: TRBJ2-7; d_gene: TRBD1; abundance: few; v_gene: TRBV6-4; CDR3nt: TGTGCCAGCAGTGAAGGGCAGGGGGAGTATTACGAGCAGTACTTC; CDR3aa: CASSEGQGEYYEQYF
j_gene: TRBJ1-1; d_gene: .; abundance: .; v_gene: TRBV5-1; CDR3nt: TGCGCCAGCAGCCTCTCCCAGGGGTGGAGCACTGAAGCTTTCTTT; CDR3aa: CASSLSQGWSTEAFF
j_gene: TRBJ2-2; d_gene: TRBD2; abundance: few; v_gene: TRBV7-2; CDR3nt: TGTGCCAGCAGCAATAGCGGGAGTTACACCGGGGAGCTGTTTTTT; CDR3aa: CASSNSGSYTGELFF
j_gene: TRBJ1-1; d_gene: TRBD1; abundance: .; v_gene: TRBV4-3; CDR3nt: TGCGCCAGCAGCCATGAGACAGGGGAATTAGCTTTCTTT; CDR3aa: CASSHETGELAFF
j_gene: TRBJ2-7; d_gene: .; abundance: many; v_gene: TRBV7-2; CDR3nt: TGTGCCAGCAGCCGGGACGAATACGAGCAGTACTTC; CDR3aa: CASSRDEYEQYF
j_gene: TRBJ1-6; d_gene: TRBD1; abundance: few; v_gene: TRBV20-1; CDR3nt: TGCAGTGCGAGGGACAGTGGCCATTCACCCCTCCACTTT; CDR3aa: CSARDSGHSPLHF
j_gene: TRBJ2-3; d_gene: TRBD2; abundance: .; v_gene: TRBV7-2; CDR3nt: TGTGCCAGCAGCCGGACTAGCGGGGAGTTCACAGATACGCAGTATTTT; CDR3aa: CASSRTSGEFTDTQYF
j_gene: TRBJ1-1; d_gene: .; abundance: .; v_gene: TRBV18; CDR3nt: TGTGCCAGCTCACCCAAATGGGGCACTGAAGCTTTCTTT; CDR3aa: CASSPKWGTEAFF
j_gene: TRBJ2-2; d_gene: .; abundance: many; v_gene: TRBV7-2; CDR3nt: TGTGCCAGCAGGGGGGCCCAGGGAATGATCGGGGAGCTGTTTTTT; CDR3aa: CASRGAQGMIGELFF